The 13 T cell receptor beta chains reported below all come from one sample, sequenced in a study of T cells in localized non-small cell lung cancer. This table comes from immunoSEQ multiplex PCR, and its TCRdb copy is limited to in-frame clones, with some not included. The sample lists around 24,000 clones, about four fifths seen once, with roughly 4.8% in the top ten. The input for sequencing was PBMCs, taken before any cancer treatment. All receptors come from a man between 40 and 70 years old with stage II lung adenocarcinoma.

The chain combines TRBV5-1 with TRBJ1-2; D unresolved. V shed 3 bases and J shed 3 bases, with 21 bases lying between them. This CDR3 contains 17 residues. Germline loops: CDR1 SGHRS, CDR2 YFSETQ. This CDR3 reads CASSSTPWIRSDYGYTF. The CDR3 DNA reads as TGCGCCAGCAGCTCAACCCCCTGGATCAGATCCGACTATGGCTACACCTTC.

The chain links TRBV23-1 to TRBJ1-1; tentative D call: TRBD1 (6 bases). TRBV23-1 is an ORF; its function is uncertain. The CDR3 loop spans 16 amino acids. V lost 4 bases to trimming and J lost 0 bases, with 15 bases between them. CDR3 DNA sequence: TGCGCCAGCAGTCTGAGCTGGACAGCCTTGAACACTGAAGCTTTCTTT. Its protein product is CASSLSWTALNTEAFF.

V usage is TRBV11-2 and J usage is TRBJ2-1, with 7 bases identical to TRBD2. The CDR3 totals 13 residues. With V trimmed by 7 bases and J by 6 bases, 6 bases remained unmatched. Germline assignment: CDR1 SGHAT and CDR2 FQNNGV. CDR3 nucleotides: TGTGCCAGCAAAGTGACGGGAGGCAATGAGCAGTTCTTC. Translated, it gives CASKVTGGNEQFF.

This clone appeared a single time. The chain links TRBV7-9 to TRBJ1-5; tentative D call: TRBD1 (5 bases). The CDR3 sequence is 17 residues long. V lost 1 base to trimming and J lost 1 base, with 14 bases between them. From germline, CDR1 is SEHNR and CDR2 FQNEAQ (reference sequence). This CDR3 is CASSLGPSGGSNQPQHF. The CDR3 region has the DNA TGTGCCAGCAGCTTAGGTCCATCCGGGGGAAGCAATCAGCCCCAGCATTTT.

The CDR3 bases are TGTGCCAGCAGCCTCTTAGGGGGATTCCAAGAGACCCAGTACTTC. It is translated as CASSLLGGFQETQYF. This chain uses TRBV9 with TRBJ2-5; possibly TRBD1 for D (6 bases). The ends were cut back, 4 bases at V and 1 base at J, with 14 bases in the middle. CDR3 size: 15 residues. Germline assignment: CDR1 SGDLS and CDR2 YYNGEE.

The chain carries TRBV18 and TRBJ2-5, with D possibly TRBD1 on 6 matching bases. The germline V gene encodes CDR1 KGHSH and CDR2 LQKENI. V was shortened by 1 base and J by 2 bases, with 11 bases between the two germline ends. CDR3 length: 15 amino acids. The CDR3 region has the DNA TGTGCCAGCTCACCACAAAAGGGGGATCAAGAGACCCAGTACTTC. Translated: CASSPQKGDQETQYF.

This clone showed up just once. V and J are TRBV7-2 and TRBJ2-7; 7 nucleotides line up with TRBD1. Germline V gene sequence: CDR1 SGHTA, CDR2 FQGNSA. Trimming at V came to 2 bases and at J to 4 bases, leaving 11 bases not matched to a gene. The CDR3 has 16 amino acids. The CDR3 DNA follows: TGTGCCAGCAGCTTAACACGGGACAGTTGGAGATACGAGCAGTACTTC. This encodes CASSLTRDSWRYEQYF.

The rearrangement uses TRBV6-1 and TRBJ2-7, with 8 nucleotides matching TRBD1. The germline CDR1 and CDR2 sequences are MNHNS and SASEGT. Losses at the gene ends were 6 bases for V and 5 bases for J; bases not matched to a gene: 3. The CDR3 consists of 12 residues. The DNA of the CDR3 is TGTGCCAGCAGGAGGACAGGGAACGAGCAGTACTTC. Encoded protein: CASRRTGNEQYF.

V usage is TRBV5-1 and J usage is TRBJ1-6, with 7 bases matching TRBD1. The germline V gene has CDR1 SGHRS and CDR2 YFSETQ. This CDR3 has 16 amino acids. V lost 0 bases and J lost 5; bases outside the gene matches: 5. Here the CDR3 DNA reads TGCGCCAGCAGCTTGGGACAGGGATTGGATAATTCACCCCTCCACTTT. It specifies CASSLGQGLDNSPLHF. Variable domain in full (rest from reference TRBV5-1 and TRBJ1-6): KAGVTQTPRYLIKTRGQQVTLSCSPISGHRSVSWYQQTPGQGLQFLFEYFSETQRNKGNFPGRFSGRQFSNSRSEMNVSTLELGDSALYLCASSLGQGLDNSPLHFGNGTRLTVT.

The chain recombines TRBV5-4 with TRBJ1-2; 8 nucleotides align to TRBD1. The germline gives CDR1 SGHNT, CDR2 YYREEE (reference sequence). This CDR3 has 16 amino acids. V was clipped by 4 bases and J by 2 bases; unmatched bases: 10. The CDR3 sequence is CASSGVQRTGNYGYTF. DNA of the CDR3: TGTGCCAGCAGCGGGGTGCAGAGGACAGGGAACTATGGCTACACCTTC.

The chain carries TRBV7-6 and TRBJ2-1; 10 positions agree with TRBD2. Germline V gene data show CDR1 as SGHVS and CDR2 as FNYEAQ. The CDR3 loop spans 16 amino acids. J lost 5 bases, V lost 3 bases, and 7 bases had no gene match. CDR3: CASSLARTSGNNEQFF. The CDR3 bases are TGTGCCAGCAGCTTGGCCCGGACTAGCGGTAACAATGAGCAGTTCTTC. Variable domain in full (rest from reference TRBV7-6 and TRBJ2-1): GAGVSQSPRYKVTKRGQDVALRCDPISGHVSLYWYRQALGQGPEFLTYFNYEAQQDKSGLPNDRFSAERPEGSISTLTIQRTEQRDSAMYRCASSLARTSGNNEQFFGPGTRLTVL.

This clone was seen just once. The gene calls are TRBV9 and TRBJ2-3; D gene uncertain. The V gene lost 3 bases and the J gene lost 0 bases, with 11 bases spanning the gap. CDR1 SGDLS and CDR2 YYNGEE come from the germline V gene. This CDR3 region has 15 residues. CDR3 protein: CASSGSRPSTDTQYF. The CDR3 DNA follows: TGTGCCAGCAGCGGCTCCAGGCCTAGCACAGATACGCAGTATTTT. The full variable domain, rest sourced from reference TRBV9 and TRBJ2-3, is DSGVTQTPKHLITATGQRVTLRCSPRSGDLSVYWYQQSLDQGLQFLIQYYNGEERAKGNILERFSAQQFPDLHSELNLSSLELGDSALYFCASSGSRPSTDTQYFGPGTRLTVL.

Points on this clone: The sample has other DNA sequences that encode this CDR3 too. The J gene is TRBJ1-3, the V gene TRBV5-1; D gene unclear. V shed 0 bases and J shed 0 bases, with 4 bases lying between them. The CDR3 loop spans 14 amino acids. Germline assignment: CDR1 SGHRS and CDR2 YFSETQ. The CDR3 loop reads CASSLGGSGNTIYF. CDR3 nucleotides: TGCGCCAGCAGCTTGGGTGGCTCTGGAAACACCATATATTTT.